This TCR beta chain came from a study of T cell repertoires in ileal Crohn's disease (dated by TCRdb to between 2017 and 2020). Background on the whole study: The median duration of disease was around 8 years, and at the time of surgery approximately 34% of patients were active smokers. The study sequenced approximately 170 mucosal samples from 57 patients, taken at several locations on the surgical specimen and at postoperative endoscopy. Every patient underwent surgery because of a complication, which was stricturing disease in 61% of cases and penetrating disease in about 39%. About half of the patients received postoperative therapy: about a dozen received thiopurines and 15 to 20 received anti-TNF agents. TCR repertoire analysis was done in 45 to 65 Crohn's disease patients from a prospective multicentre cohort. The study was conducted in parallel with a multicentre cohort that was designed to identify predictors of early endoscopic recurrence following ileocolonic resection. A Rutgeerts score higher than i0 was the definition used for endoscopic postoperative recurrence.

The study at large found these results: A significantly higher proportion of clonal expansions was observed in active smokers at surgery than in non-smokers (25.9% vs 17.9%, p=0.02). Compared with CD4 T cells, sorted CD8 T cells contained more high-frequency clones, which suggests that the mucosal expansions were mostly CD8. Only a subgroup of patients, of unstated size, had their mucosal CD4 and CD8 T cells sorted and sequenced. Higher high-frequency clone percentages at surgery were associated with endoscopic recurrence; all patients with clonality above 26.8% (18/57) had recurrence.

A distance of 10 bases separates the germline ends of V and J, which lose 4 bases and 2 bases respectively. Reading from cysteine to phenylalanine, the CDR3 counts 14 amino acids. Just the 42-base CDR3 DNA is kept, in frame starting at base 1. CDR1 and CDR2 are drawn from the germline V gene: KGHSH, LQKENI. For commercial TCRB immunosequencing, roughly 0.5 micrograms of biopsy DNA were submitted for each sample. A two-step, amplification bias-controlled multiplex PCR was used by Adaptive Biotechnology to amplify CDR3 regions from genomic DNA. In the first PCR, primers covered every V and J gene segment, and in the second PCR, barcodes and Illumina adapters were added. An Illumina instrument was used to sequence the CDR3 libraries. As for the authors' bioinformatics: Analysis combined the vendor-provided pipelines with custom analysis of raw data in R/Bioconductor under R version 3.3.0. Clonality, which ranges from 0 to 1, was calculated as the inverse of the normalised Shannon entropy across all productive clones. High-frequency clones were defined as the repertoire share of the top 100 clones, retaining only clones passing a 95% confidence test. Repertoire diversity was measured with the Simpson index, and overlap between samples was measured with the Morisita-Horn index. The table was pulled from immuneACCESS by TCRdb, which kept in-frame rearrangements only. Such tables lose some clones; where checked, under half of the loss comes from unresolved V genes, and the rest has no known cause. V and J calls and clone size are copied from that table; D and trimming were computed from the DNA. The table for this sample lists about 17,000 clones; about 75% of them were counted only once. In total, the top ten clones hold 5.3% of the sample.

Adults with ileal or ileocolonic Crohn's disease and an indication for ileocolonic resection were eligible for inclusion. Whole ileal mucosal biopsies were kept frozen at -80 degrees C prior to DNA extraction. Genomic DNA was isolated from frozen whole biopsies using a TRizol-based method, and the DNA was quantified with a NanoDrop 2000 spectrophotometer. Comments on this clone: There is no known antigen for this receptor. No base qualities exist here, and no much larger clone lies one base off it.

This chain is built from TRBV18 and TRBJ2-3; the D gene is perhaps TRBD1, from 6 matching bases. This TCR came from an adult with Crohn's disease. Source material: ileal tissue. The sequenced DNA is TGTGCCAGCTCACGAGGACAGACCACAGATACGCAGTATTTT. It specifies CASSRGQTTDTQYF.